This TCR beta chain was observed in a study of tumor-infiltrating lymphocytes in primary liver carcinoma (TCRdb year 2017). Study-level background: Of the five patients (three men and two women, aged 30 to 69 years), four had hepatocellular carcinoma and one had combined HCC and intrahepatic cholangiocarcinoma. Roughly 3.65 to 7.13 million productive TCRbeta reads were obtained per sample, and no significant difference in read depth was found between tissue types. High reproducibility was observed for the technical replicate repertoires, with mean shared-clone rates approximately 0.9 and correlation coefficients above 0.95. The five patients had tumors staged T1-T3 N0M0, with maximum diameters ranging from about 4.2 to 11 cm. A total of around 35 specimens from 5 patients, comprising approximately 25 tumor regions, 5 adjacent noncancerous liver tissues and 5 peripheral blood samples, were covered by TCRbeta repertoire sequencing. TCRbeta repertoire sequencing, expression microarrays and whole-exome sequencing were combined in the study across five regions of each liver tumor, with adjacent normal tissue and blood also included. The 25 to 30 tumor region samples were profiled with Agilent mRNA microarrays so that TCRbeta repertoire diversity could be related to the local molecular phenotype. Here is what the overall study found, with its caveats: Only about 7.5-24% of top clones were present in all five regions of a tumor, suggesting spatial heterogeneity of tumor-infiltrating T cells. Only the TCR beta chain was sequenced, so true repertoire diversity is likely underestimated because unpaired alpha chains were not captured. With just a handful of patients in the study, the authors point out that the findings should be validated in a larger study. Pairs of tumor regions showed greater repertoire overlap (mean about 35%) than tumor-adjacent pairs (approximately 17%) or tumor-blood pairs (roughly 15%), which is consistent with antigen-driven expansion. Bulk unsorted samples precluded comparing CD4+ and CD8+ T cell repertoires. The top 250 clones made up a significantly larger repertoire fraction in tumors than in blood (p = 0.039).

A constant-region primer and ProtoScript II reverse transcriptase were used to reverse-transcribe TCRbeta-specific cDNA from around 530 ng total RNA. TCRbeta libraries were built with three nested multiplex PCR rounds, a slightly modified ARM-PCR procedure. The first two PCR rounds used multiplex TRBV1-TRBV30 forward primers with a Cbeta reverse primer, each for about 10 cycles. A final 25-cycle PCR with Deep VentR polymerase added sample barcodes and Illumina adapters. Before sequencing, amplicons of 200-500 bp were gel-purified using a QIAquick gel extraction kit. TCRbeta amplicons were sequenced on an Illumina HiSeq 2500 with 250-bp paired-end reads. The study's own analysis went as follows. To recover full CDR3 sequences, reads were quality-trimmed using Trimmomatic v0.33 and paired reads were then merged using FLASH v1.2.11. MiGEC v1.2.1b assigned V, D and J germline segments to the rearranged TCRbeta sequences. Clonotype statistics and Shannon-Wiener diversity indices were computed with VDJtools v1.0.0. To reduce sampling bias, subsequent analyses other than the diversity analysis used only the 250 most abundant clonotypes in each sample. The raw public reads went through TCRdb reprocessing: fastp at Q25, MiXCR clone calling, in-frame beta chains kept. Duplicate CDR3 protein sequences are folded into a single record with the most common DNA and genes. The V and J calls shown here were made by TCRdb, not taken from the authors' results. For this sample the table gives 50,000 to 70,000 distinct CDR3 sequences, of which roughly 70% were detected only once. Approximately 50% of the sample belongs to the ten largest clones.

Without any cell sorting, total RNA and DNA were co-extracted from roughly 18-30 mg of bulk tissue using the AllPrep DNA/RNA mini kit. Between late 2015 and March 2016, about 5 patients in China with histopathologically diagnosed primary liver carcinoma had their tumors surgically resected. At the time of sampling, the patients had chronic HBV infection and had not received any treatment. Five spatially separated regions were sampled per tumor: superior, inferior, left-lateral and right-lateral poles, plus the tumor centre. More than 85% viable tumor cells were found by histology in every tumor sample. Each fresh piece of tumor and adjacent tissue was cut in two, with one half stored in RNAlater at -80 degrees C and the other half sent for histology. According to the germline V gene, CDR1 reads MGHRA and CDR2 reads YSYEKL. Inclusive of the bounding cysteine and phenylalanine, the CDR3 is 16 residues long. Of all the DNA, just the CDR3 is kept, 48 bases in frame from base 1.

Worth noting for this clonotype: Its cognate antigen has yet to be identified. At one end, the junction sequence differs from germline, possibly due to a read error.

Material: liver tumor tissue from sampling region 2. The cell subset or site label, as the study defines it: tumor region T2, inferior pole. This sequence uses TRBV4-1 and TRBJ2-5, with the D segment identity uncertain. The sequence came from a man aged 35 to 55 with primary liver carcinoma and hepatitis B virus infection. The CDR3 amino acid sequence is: CASSRNELPDKEIQYF. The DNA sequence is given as TGCGCCAGCAGCCGGAATGAACTACCGGATAAAGAGATCCAGTACTTC.